The 22 T cell receptor beta chains below were found in one sample sequenced in a study of T cells in Graves' hyperthyroidism and ophthalmopathy. TCR beta CDR3 regions were amplified from RNA. HTBI primers drove first-round RT-PCR of the TCR CDR3. MiXCR was run by TCRdb on the multiplex PCR reads, yielding one entry per CDR3 protein. Of about 460,000 distinct CDR3 sequences in the sample, 20% to 25% were seen once. Sample: blood. The receptors come from an older woman with Graves' ophthalmopathy.

This clonotype occurred many times. The J gene is TRBJ1-2, the V gene TRBV12-3 or TRBV12-4, with 7 bases matching TRBD1. V was clipped by 6 bases and J by 4 bases; unmatched bases: 2. The CDR3 spans 12 residues. The CDR3 is CASSRDSYGYTF. The DNA for the CDR3 is TGTGCCAGCAGCCGGGACAGCTATGGCTACACCTTC.

The V gene is TRBV29-1, the J gene TRBJ1-1; D is ambiguous. Germline values: CDR1 SQVTM, CDR2 ANQGSEA. The CDR3 spans 13 residues. V lost 7 bases, J lost 1 base, and 13 bases lay in between. CDR3 sequence (DNA): TGCAGCGCCGGACTCCAATCGAACACTGAAGCTTTCTTT. It yields the protein CSAGLQSNTEAFF.

The table lists this clonotype with a few counts. This chain links TRBV6-2 or TRBV6-3 with TRBJ1-2; D is uncertain. The CDR3 has 13 amino acids. V lost 4 bases and J 4 bases, leaving 10 bases between the germline ends. The germline CDR1 and CDR2 sequences are MNHEY and SVGEGT. This CDR3 reads CASSSRPGYGYTF. As DNA, the CDR3 is TGTGCCAGCAGTTCGCGGCCAGGCTATGGCTACACCTTC.

The sample holds a few counts of this clonotype. J is TRBJ1-1 and V is TRBV29-1; D may be TRBD1 (5 bases). CDR1 and CDR2 (germline): SQVTM, ANQGSEA. The CDR3 is 14 amino acids. V was cut by 0 bases and J by 7 bases, with 15 bases left in between. CDR3: CSVEDLGGSIEAFF. The DNA of the CDR3 is TGCAGCGTTGAAGATCTGGGGGGGTCCATTGAAGCTTTCTTT.

The chain recombines TRBV28 with TRBJ2-1; 12 positions agree with TRBD2. This CDR3 has 16 amino acids. V lost 7 bases and J lost 6; bases outside the gene matches: 10. Germline CDR1 and CDR2: MDHEN and SYDVKM. The chain's CDR3 is CASTFLAGGPRNEQFF. The CDR3 DNA reads TGTGCCAGCACCTTCCTAGCGGGAGGGCCTCGCAATGAGCAGTTCTTC.

This rearrangement joins TRBV19 to TRBJ2-7; D is perhaps TRBD1 (5 bases). The CDR3 loop spans 15 amino acids. Trimming stripped 3 bases from V and 2 bases from J, with 14 bases between. Germline V gene sequence: CDR1 LNHDA, CDR2 SQIVND (reference sequence). The CDR3 loop is CASSMTVGRTYEQYF. CDR3 DNA: TGTGCCAGTAGTATGACGGTGGGGCGAACCTACGAGCAGTACTTC.

This clonotype was seen only a few times. The J gene is TRBJ1-2, the V gene TRBV10-3; D is undetermined. The CDR3 extends over 14 amino acids. V shed 3 bases and J shed 5 bases, with 13 bases lying between them. The V gene's germline CDR1 is ENHRY and CDR2 SYGVKD. The chain's CDR3 is CAISDLRRNYGYTF. The CDR3 DNA is TGTGCCATCAGTGACCTACGGAGGAATTATGGCTACACCTTC.

Details on this clonotype: One base away lies a much larger clone, so this may be a sequencing read error. Since no conserved phenylalanine or tryptophan closes the CDR3, a read error is the likely cause. This chain connects TRBV6-2 or TRBV6-3 to TRBJ1-3; TRBD1 matches at 9 bases. This CDR3 comprises 18 residues. Germline V gene sequence: CDR1 MNHEY, CDR2 SVGEGT. V trimming: 6 bases; J trimming: 0 bases; junction bases outside the gene matches: 12. The CDR3 sequence: CASSLTGQGPSSGNTIYI. CDR3 nucleotides: TGTGCCAGCAGCCTTACAGGACAGGGGCCAAGCTCTGGAAACACCATATATATT.

The chain couples TRBV7-9 to TRBJ1-2; weak D call: TRBD1 (6 bases). The V gene lost 1 base and the J gene lost 4 bases, with 13 bases spanning the gap. The CDR3 extends over 15 amino acids. In germline, CDR1 is SEHNR, CDR2 FQNEAQ (reference sequence). Here the CDR3 reads CASSLETRGGYGYTF. The CDR3 coding sequence is TGTGCCAGCAGCTTAGAAACCAGGGGTGGCTATGGCTACACCTTC.

This clonotype has just a few counts. The J gene is TRBJ1-1, the V gene TRBV20-1; weak D call: TRBD1 (5 bases). V gave up 7 bases and J gave up 4 bases, with 7 bases separating them. Germline V CDR1 and CDR2: DFQATT, SNEGSKA (reference sequence). This CDR3 region has 10 residues. The CDR3 spells CSDGGTEAFF. CDR3 sequence (DNA): TGCAGTGACGGGGGCACTGAAGCTTTCTTT.

V gene TRBV2 combines with J gene TRBJ1-1; D perhaps matches TRBD1 (5 bases). V was cut by 8 bases and J by 6 bases, with 19 bases left in between. This CDR3 has 14 residues. Germline V lookup: CDR1 SNHLY, CDR2 FYNNEI. CDR3 residues: CASSPPGANPEAFF. Written as DNA, the CDR3 is TGTGCCAGCTCACCACCCGGGGCCAATCCTGAAGCTTTCTTT.

The J gene is TRBJ2-2, the V gene TRBV19; either TRBD1 or TRBD2 may supply D (5 bases each). V lost 5 bases to trimming and J lost 4 bases, with 14 bases between them. Germline values: CDR1 LNHDA, CDR2 SQIVND (reference sequence). The length of the CDR3 is 15 residues. The CDR3 is CASSAAGAATGELFF. The DNA for the CDR3 is TGTGCCAGTAGTGCTGCCGGGGCGGCCACCGGGGAGCTGTTTTTT.

The CDR3 DNA sequence: TGTGCCAGCAGTTTTCAAGGGCCAAGCACAGATACGCAGTATTTT. This gives the protein CASSFQGPSTDTQYF. J is TRBJ2-3 and V is TRBV28; D is unresolved. Germline-derived CDR1 and CDR2 are MDHEN and SYDVKM. This CDR3 region has 15 residues. V lost 3 bases and J lost 0, with 10 bases in between.

Many counts were recorded for this clonotype. The gene calls are TRBV5-6 and TRBJ2-7, with TRBD2 matching over 13 bases. The CDR3 loop spans 16 amino acids. CDR1 and CDR2 (germline): SGHDT, YYEEEE. Trimming cost V 3 bases and J 7 bases; bases outside gene matches: 10. The CDR3 DNA is TGTGCCAGCAGCTCGCTCGGACTAGCGGGAGCTCGAGAGCAGTACTTC. As protein: CASSSLGLAGAREQYF.

The chain couples TRBV20-1 to TRBJ1-2; D gene unclear. This CDR3 has 13 residues. Germline CDR1 reads DFQATT; CDR2 reads SNEGSKA (reference sequence). Trimming removed 6 bases from V and 8 bases from J, with 19 bases in between. CDR3 residues: CSATSGRGRGYTF. Here the CDR3 DNA reads TGCAGTGCCACCTCTGGGCGAGGGCGGGGCTACACCTTC.

The genes are TRBV6-1 and TRBJ1-6; D is undetermined. Germline V gene lookup returns CDR1 MNHNS and CDR2 SASEGT. V lost 6 bases and J 0 bases, leaving 9 bases between the germline ends. The CDR3 is made up of 15 amino acids. CDR3 bases: TGTGCCAGCAGACCCGGGAGCTCCTATAATTCACCCCTCCACTTT. Protein product: CASRPGSSYNSPLHF.

This clonotype was seen only a few times. V is TRBV27 and J is TRBJ1-5; no firm D call. Germline loops: CDR1 MNHEY, CDR2 SMNVEV (reference sequence). The CDR3 runs to 13 residues. Trimming cost V 2 bases and J 5 bases, with 7 bases left between them. The CDR3 loop reads CASSLEKYQPQHF. The CDR3 coding sequence is TGTGCCAGCAGTTTAGAAAAGTATCAGCCCCAGCATTTT.

The sample holds a few counts of this clonotype. The chain couples TRBV5-1 to TRBJ2-4; 11 nucleotides line up with TRBD2. Germline CDR1 SGHRS, CDR2 YFSETQ. Trimming cost V 4 bases and J 1 base; bases outside gene matches: 13. CDR3 length: 19 residues. As DNA, the CDR3 is TGCGCCAGCAGCCAGGGACTAGCGGTCCCTTTGGGGGCCAAAAACATTCAGTACTTC. This codes for CASSQGLAVPLGAKNIQYF.

Many counts were recorded for this clonotype. The chain combines TRBV2 with TRBJ2-7; 8 nucleotides agree with TRBD2. CDR3 length equals 15 residues. The germline gives CDR1 SNHLY, CDR2 FYNNEI. V shed 2 bases and J 0 bases; nucleotides not matched to a gene: 3. The CDR3 nucleotides are TGTGCCAGCAGTGAAAGAGCGGGAGACTCCTACGAGCAGTACTTC. This sequence encodes CASSERAGDSYEQYF. Variable domain in full (rest from reference TRBV2 and TRBJ2-7): EPEVTQTPSHQVTQMGQEVILRCVPISNHLYFYWYRQILGQKVEFLVSFYNNEISEKSEIFDDQFSVERPDGSNFTLKIRSTKLEDSAMYFCASSERAGDSYEQYFGPGTRLTVT.

This clonotype was detected once. This chain joins TRBV11-2 and TRBJ2-5, with a possible D match to TRBD1 (5 bases). The CDR3 contains 13 residues. Germline assignment: CDR1 SGHAT and CDR2 FQNNGV. Trimming took 5 bases from V and 5 from J, leaving 12 bases between them. As DNA, the CDR3 is TGTGCCAGCAGCGTCCGGTGGGGCGAGACCCAGTACTTC. Translating gives CASSVRWGETQYF.

This clonotype occurred a few times. V is TRBV5-1 and J is TRBJ2-3, with 7 bases matching TRBD1. Trimming removed 4 bases from V and 2 bases from J; junction bases left unmatched: 4. The CDR3 runs to 14 residues. Germline assignment: CDR1 SGHRS and CDR2 YFSETQ. The CDR3 coding sequence is TGCGCCAGCAGCATGGACAGGCTCACAGATACGCAGTATTTT. It translates to CASSMDRLTDTQYF.

The chain recombines TRBV20-1 with TRBJ1-6, with 9 bases lining up with TRBD1. This CDR3 has 14 residues. V was pared by 3 bases and J by 8 bases, with 5 bases of the junction left unmatched. Germline CDR1 and CDR2: DFQATT and SNEGSKA (reference sequence). The CDR3 bases are TGCAGTGCTAGTCCGGGACAGGGAGATTCACCCCTCCACTTT. Translation: CSASPGQGDSPLHF.